This record concerns one TCR beta chain sequence. Its matching antigen is unknown. Time point indicated: after dendritic cell vaccination, including at tumor progression/relapse. The record originates from a study of glioma-infiltrating T cells after dendritic cell vaccination. For the study at large: Patients had newly diagnosed or recurrent glioblastoma and received dendritic cell vaccines.

Measured with immunoSEQ multiplex PCR; TCRdb has only the in-frame clones, and not every one. Seen here are around 25,000 clones, under 90% observed once, and the top ten hold 2.5% to 3%. Study-level findings and limits: Higher TCR clonality did not directly relate to longer survival.

V lost 2 bases and J lost 6; bases outside the gene matches: 9. Germline values: CDR1 MGHRA, CDR2 YSYEKL. This CDR3 is 15 amino acids long. Here the sequenced sample was blood, taken after dendritic cell vaccination. The sequence derives from a human donor with glioblastoma. The chain combines TRBV4-1 with TRBJ1-2, with 7 positions matching TRBD1. This CDR3 is CASSQPGQIKNGYTF. The CDR3 DNA sequence: TGCGCCAGCAGCCAACCGGGACAGATAAAAAATGGCTACACCTTC.